The following is a TCR beta chain sequence with its context. Its specificity is not known. 5'RACE, which relied on constant-segment primers, yielded TCR alpha and TCR beta cDNA libraries carrying sample barcodes and UMIs. TCRdb reanalysed the 5' RACE reads using MiXCR and keeps one entry per CDR3 protein. This sample yields 150,000 to 200,000 distinct CDR3 sequences, of which 20% to 25% are seen a single time; roughly 24% belongs to the top ten. The sample comes from a study of T-cell memory formation after mild COVID-19. Study in general: Largely, the TCR clusters proved donor specific.

Regarding the study as a whole: CD4+ clones that contracted lay mainly in CM and EM; CD8+ ones lay in EMRA. Clones that contracted from day 15 to 85 had balanced CD4/CD8; later expanders were CD4+ biased.

This CDR3 region has 11 residues. Germline lookup yields CDR1 MNHEY and CDR2 SVGEGT. Trimming took 10 bases from V and 7 from J; bases not matched to a gene: 4. The sequencing sample was made of PBMCs or a T cell subset sorted from them (not recorded which). This receptor was obtained from an adult woman who had mild COVID-19 (a few samples of this study predate the infection). Cell type and time point are not known. The genes are TRBV6-2 or TRBV6-3 and TRBJ2-1, with TRBD2 matching over 7 bases. CDR3 sequence reads: CATDGGNEQFF. Written as DNA, the CDR3 is TGTGCCACCGACGGGGGGAATGAGCAGTTCTTC.